This T cell receptor beta chain was sequenced during a study of CXCR3-negative and CXCR3-positive naive CD8 T cells. Overall study results and limits: For CXCR3-positive naive cells, TRB CDR3s were more hydrophobic than those of CXCR3-negative naive cells.

Details on this clonotype: Its cognate antigen is unknown.

The length of the CDR3 is 15 residues. In germline, CDR1 is SGHVS, CDR2 FQNEAQ. The TRB cDNA libraries were prepared by 5' RACE with UMI labels. TCRdb re-called the 5' RACE reads; one entry per CDR3 protein, DNA not given. This sample's clone table lists 70,000 to 95,000 distinct CDR3 sequences. This rearrangement joins TRBV7-8 to TRBJ2-1; the D call from TCRdb, TRBD2, cannot be confirmed without DNA. Sample: naive CXCR3- CD8+ T cells from blood. The subset is: CD45RO-CCR7+CD27+CD95- naive CD8+ T cells lacking CXCR3 (TNR3-). The receptor was isolated from a human donor in good health. Some clones in this sample may be carry-over from other donors' samples. CDR3 residues: CASSLVAGGPNEQFF.